What follows describes a single TCR beta chain. At one of its ends the junction is not consistent with the germline gene, which may arise from a read error. Other DNA sequences within the sample encode an identical CDR3. The entry originates in a study of blood T cell repertoires in COVID-19. Study as a whole: Both acute and convalescent COVID-19 samples were obtained from the United States, Italy and Spain. PBMCs, B-cell-depleted T cells, or T cells provided the cDNA or gDNA that made up the material.

Per the authors' pipeline: The authors estimated nucleated cell counts from reference gene primer amplification. The protocol was immunoSEQ multiplex PCR, while the TCRdb copy is restricted to in-frame clones and leaves out a portion. For V, J and clone size, that table is used; D and trimming come from the DNA. The data show around 76,000 clones, more than 75% seen once. Germline V lookup: CDR1 SEHNR, CDR2 FQNEAQ (reference sequence). The CDR3 loop spans 17 amino acids. This sequence originates from a human donor in a cohort sampled during active COVID-19. Specimen: peripheral blood. The chain couples TRBV7-9 to TRBJ2-7; tentatively, D is TRBD1 (5 bases). Here the CDR3 DNA reads TGTGCCAGTAGCTTAGCTGGATCGGCAGGGAAAAACTACGAGCAGTACTTC. This encodes CASSLAGSAGKNYEQYF. Together with reference TRBV7-9 and TRBJ2-7, the CDR3 gives the full variable domain: DTGVSQNPRHKITKRGQNVTFRCDPISEHNRLYWYRQTLGQGPEFLTYFQNEAQLEKSRLLSDRFSAERPKGSFSTLEIQRTEQGDSAMYLCASSLAGSAGKNYEQYFGPGTRLTVT.